This T cell receptor beta chain was observed in a study of blood T cell repertoires in COVID-19 (dated by TCRdb to about 2020). For the study in its entirety: Collaborator samples came from the United States, Italy and Spain and covered acute and convalescent phases of COVID-19. The material from the prospective study consisted of cDNA or gDNA derived from T cells, B-cell-depleted T cells, or PBMCs. Deeply sampled blood TCRbeta repertoires from subjects exposed to, actively infected with, or recovered from COVID-19 were included in the dataset. The repertoires were released in a freely available public database intended as a resource for research on the immune response to SARS-CoV-2. The samples were drawn from two sources: the first 160 participants of the ongoing ImmuneRACE study, and over 1,000 subjects contributed by 6 global collaborators. Sample metadata almost always included a de-identified subject ID, COVID-19 status, age in years and sex. Where HLA class I and class II types were available, the types were taken from metadata supplied by the sample provider, not from assay-based typing. Here is what the overall study found, with its caveats: The quantity of clinical and demographic metadata differed by source and by participant and was supplied without curation.

Each collaborating institution followed its own protocols to collect whole blood in K2EDTA tubes. For TCRbeta analysis, collaborators shipped samples as frozen whole blood, isolated PBMCs, or DNA extracted from either of those sample types. TCRbeta CDR3 regions were amplified from genomic DNA using the immunoSEQ Assay, a bias-controlled multiplex PCR. The published analysis was carried out like this. The number of nucleated cells in each sample was estimated from the amplification of reference gene primers within the assay. To quantify the absolute abundance of each unique TCRbeta CDR3 rearrangement, sequence reads were collapsed and filtered. Productive Simpson clonality was computed per sample as the square root of Simpson's diversity index over productive rearrangements. The table was pulled from immuneACCESS by TCRdb, which kept in-frame rearrangements only. Such tables lose some clones; where checked, under half of the loss comes from unresolved V genes, and the rest has no known cause. That table gives V, J and clone size, and the DNA gave D and trimming. Present in this sample are tens of thousands of clones, about 86% of which were seen just once. Less than 4.5% of the sample lies in the top ten.

In the case of this clone: Its antigen is currently not known. The sample holds no much larger clone one base away, and base qualities are not on file.

The CDR1 and CDR2 encoded by the germline V gene are SGHRS and YFSETQ. The CDR3, cysteine through phenylalanine, is 14 amino acids long. CDR3 DNA is the only sequence kept; it has 42 bases, read in frame from the first base. Between the V and J ends, shortened by 0 bases and 11 bases respectively, the junction contains 12 bases. Sample: peripheral blood. The sequence derives from a man older than 75 with active COVID-19. The chain employs TRBV5-1 and TRBJ1-6, with TRBD1 tentatively as D gene (6 bases match). The CDR3 in this case is CASSLAGVDTPLHF. In nucleotide form, the sequence is TGCGCCAGCAGCTTGGCAGGGGTGGATACACCCCTCCACTTT.